These 17 T cell receptor beta chains were sequenced from one sample in a study of PD-L1 blockade in urothelial cancer. The time point here: peripheral blood 6 weeks after treatment start. Assay used: immunoSEQ multiplex PCR; TCRdb lists only in-frame clones, some missing. This sample yields about 30,000 clones, of which around 80% are seen a single time; around 3.4% belongs to the top ten. The sample was PBMCs, taken around atezolizumab (anti-PD-L1) treatment. All receptors derive from a man between 65 and 79 years old with urothelial cancer.

The V and J genes are TRBV19 and TRBJ2-3; 8 nucleotides align to TRBD2. The V and J ends lost 4 bases and 6 bases, in that order; junction bases with no gene match: 9. This CDR3 region has 15 residues. Germline loops: CDR1 LNHDA, CDR2 SQIVND (reference sequence). CDR3 nucleotides: TGTGCCAGTAGTACCCGGGGGGGAGCCGCGGATACGCAGTATTTT. Translation: CASSTRGGAADTQYF. The full variable domain, rest sourced from reference TRBV19 and TRBJ2-3, is DGGITQSPKYLFRKEGQNVTLSCEQNLNHDAMYWYRQDPGQGLRLIYYSQIVNDFQKGDIAEGYSVSREKKESFPLTVTSAQKNPTAFYLCASSTRGGAADTQYFGPGTRLTVL.

The chain is built from TRBV7-2 and TRBJ2-1; 11 bases are shared with TRBD2. This CDR3 has 17 amino acids. The V segment lost 5 bases and the J segment 9 bases; nucleotides outside the gene matches: 15. CDR1 is SGHTA, CDR2 FQGNSA, per germline. The CDR3: CASSKSWTSGLEGEQFF. CDR3 DNA: TGTGCCAGCAGCAAATCCTGGACTAGCGGGCTAGAGGGTGAGCAGTTCTTC.

V and J are TRBV4-1 and TRBJ1-3, with 7 positions matching TRBD1. Looked up from germline, CDR1 is MGHRA and CDR2 is YSYEKL. With V trimmed by 3 bases and J by 0 bases, 5 bases remained unmatched. CDR3 length equals 16 residues. DNA of the CDR3: TGCGCCAGCAGCCAGGGACAGACCCTCTCTGGAAACACCATATATTTT. This sequence encodes CASSQGQTLSGNTIYF.

This chain uses TRBV7-3 with TRBJ2-3; 8 positions agree with TRBD1. V was pared by 4 bases and J by 5 bases, with 8 bases of the junction left unmatched. CDR1 and CDR2 (germline): SGHTA, FQGTGA. The CDR3 length is 15 residues. This CDR3 is CASSSGARGRDTQYF. CDR3 DNA sequence: TGTGCCAGCAGCTCAGGGGCCAGGGGGCGAGATACGCAGTATTTT.

This sequence joins TRBV19 and TRBJ1-5; perhaps TRBD1 as D (5 bases). The V end was cut by 1 base, the J end by 1 base, with 8 bases between. The CDR3 covers 15 residues. Germline V gives CDR1 LNHDA, CDR2 SQIVND (reference sequence). The CDR3 sequence: CASSIGGGSNQPQHF. CDR3 coding DNA: TGTGCCAGTAGTATAGGTGGGGGGAGCAATCAGCCCCAGCATTTT. The full variable domain, with the rest looked up from reference TRBV19 and TRBJ1-5, is DGGITQSPKYLFRKEGQNVTLSCEQNLNHDAMYWYRQDPGQGLRLIYYSQIVNDFQKGDIAEGYSVSREKKESFPLTVTSAQKNPTAFYLCASSIGGGSNQPQHFGDGTRLSIL.

The V and J genes are TRBV9 and TRBJ2-5, with 8 bases identical to TRBD1. The trim removed 1 base at V and 5 bases at J, leaving 7 bases unmatched. The germline gives CDR1 SGDLS, CDR2 YYNGEE. The length of the CDR3 is 15 residues. DNA for the CDR3: TGTGCCAGCAGCGTAATCGGACAGGGAATGGAGACCCAGTACTTC. Its translation is CASSVIGQGMETQYF.

The chain recombines TRBV7-2 with TRBJ1-1, with 7 bases lining up with TRBD1. Germline V gives CDR1 SGHTA, CDR2 FQGNSA. With 6 bases clipped from V and 6 bases from J, the junction kept 10 bases outside the gene matches. This CDR3 region has 14 residues. Here the CDR3 reads CASRPDRETPEAFF. CDR3 DNA: TGTGCCAGCAGACCAGACAGGGAGACCCCTGAAGCTTTCTTT.

The chain has TRBV6-5 and TRBJ1-6, with unresolved D. Germline V CDR1 and CDR2: MNHEY, SVGAGI. The CDR3 is 13 residues long. With 8 bases removed from V and 10 bases from J, the gap between germline ends came to 15 bases. The CDR3 coding sequence is TGTGCCAGCTTCTCGAGTTTACGATCACCCCTCCACTTT. This translates into CASFSSLRSPLHF.

In its sample, this clone is medium-sized. V usage is TRBV4-1 and J usage is TRBJ1-1, with unresolved D. Germline V gene sequence: CDR1 MGHRA, CDR2 YSYEKL. CDR3 length: 16 amino acids. V was trimmed by 4 bases and J by 1 base, leaving 16 bases between them. The CDR3 spells CASSPIGREPNTEAFF. CDR3 nucleotide sequence: TGCGCCAGCAGCCCAATCGGACGGGAACCGAACACTGAAGCTTTCTTT.

This sequence joins TRBV10-3 and TRBJ1-3; TRBD1 agrees at 7 bases. Germline CDR1 and CDR2: ENHRY and SYGVKD. The CDR3 has 14 amino acids. V shed 7 bases, J shed 2 bases, and the junction held 5 bases outside the gene matches. CDR3 bases: TGTGCCATCACGGGGCAGGGGGCTGGAAACACCATATATTTT. Translation gives CAITGQGAGNTIYF.

V and J are TRBV18 and TRBJ2-2, with D possibly being TRBD1 (7 bases). The CDR3 is 17 residues long. The ends were cut back, 3 bases at V and 0 bases at J, with 14 bases in the middle. In germline, CDR1 is KGHSH, CDR2 LQKENI. CDR3 residues: CASSPRGVAANTGELFF. CDR3 DNA sequence: TGTGCCAGCTCACCCAGGGGGGTGGCGGCGAACACCGGGGAGCTGTTTTTT.

The chain recombines TRBV19 with TRBJ1-5, with 10 positions matching TRBD1. Per germline, CDR1 LNHDA and CDR2 SQIVND (reference sequence). After removal of 5 bases from V and 2 bases from J, the junction contained 0 bases not matched to a gene. The CDR3 runs to 14 residues. In DNA, the CDR3 is TGTGCCAGTAGTGGGACAGGGGGCAATCAGCCCCAGCATTTT. Its protein product is CASSGTGGNQPQHF. Supplemented by reference TRBV19 and TRBJ1-5, the full variable domain reads DGGITQSPKYLFRKEGQNVTLSCEQNLNHDAMYWYRQDPGQGLRLIYYSQIVNDFQKGDIAEGYSVSREKKESFPLTVTSAQKNPTAFYLCASSGTGGNQPQHFGDGTRLSIL.

J is TRBJ2-1 and V is TRBV15, with 12 bases lining up with TRBD1. The germline gives CDR1 LNHNV, CDR2 YYDKDF (reference sequence). The ends lost 6 bases at V and 7 bases at J; junction bases unmatched: 4. CDR3 size: 14 residues. CDR3 coding DNA: TGTGCCACCAGGGGGACAGGGGGCATGAATGAGCAGTTCTTC. It specifies CATRGTGGMNEQFF.

DNA for the CDR3: TGTGCCAGTAGTATAGGAGGGCTAGCGGGGACTAAAGAGACCCAGTACTTC. Residues: CASSIGGLAGTKETQYF. J is TRBJ2-5 and V is TRBV19; 9 bases line up with TRBD2. V lost 1 base, J lost 3 bases, and 9 bases stayed unmatched. CDR1 and CDR2 from the germline V gene are LNHDA and SQIVND (reference sequence). This CDR3 spans 17 amino acids.

The J gene is TRBJ1-5, the V gene TRBV19; 7 bases align to TRBD1. Trimming removed 6 bases from V and 3 bases from J; junction bases left unmatched: 8. Per germline, CDR1 LNHDA and CDR2 SQIVND (reference sequence). The CDR3 has 15 residues. The CDR3 here is CASSAGTAFNQPQHF. CDR3 DNA sequence: TGTGCCAGTAGCGCCGGGACAGCCTTCAATCAGCCCCAGCATTTT. Drawing the rest from reference TRBV19 and TRBJ1-5, the complete variable domain is DGGITQSPKYLFRKEGQNVTLSCEQNLNHDAMYWYRQDPGQGLRLIYYSQIVNDFQKGDIAEGYSVSREKKESFPLTVTSAQKNPTAFYLCASSAGTAFNQPQHFGDGTRLSIL.

The chain couples TRBV5-1 to TRBJ1-2; possible D gene TRBD1, 6 bases. CDR1 SGHRS and CDR2 YFSETQ come from the germline V gene. The CDR3 sequence is 15 residues long. The germline V and J ends were trimmed by 0 bases and 4 bases, with 13 bases remaining between them. CDR3 sequence reads: CASSLGRGKAYGYTF. In DNA, the CDR3 is TGCGCCAGCAGCTTGGGCAGGGGCAAGGCCTATGGCTACACCTTC.

The chain carries TRBV28 and TRBJ1-2; a possible D gene is TRBD1 (6 bases). This CDR3 region has 17 residues. The ends were cut back, 2 bases at V and 0 bases at J, with 16 bases in the middle. Germline V gives CDR1 MDHEN, CDR2 SYDVKM. This CDR3 reads CASSLGARAGANYGYTF. In DNA form, the CDR3 reads TGTGCCAGCAGTTTAGGGGCAAGGGCAGGGGCTAACTATGGCTACACCTTC.